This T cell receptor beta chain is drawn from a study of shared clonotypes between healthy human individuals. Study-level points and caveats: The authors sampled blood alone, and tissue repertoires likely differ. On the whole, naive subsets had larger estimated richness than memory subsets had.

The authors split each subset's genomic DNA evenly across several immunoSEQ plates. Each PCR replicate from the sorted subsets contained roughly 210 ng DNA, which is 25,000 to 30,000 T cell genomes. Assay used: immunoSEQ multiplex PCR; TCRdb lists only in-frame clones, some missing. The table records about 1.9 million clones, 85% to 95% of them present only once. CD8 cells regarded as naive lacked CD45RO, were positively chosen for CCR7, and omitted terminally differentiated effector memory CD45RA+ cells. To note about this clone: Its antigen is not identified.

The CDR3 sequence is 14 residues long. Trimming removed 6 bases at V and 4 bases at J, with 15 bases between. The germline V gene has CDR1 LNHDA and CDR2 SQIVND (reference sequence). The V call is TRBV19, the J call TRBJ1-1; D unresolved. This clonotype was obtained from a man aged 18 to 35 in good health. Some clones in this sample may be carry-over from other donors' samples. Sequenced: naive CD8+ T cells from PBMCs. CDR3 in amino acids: CASRWRRLATEAFF. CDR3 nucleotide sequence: TGTGCCAGTAGATGGAGGCGGCTGGCCACTGAAGCTTTCTTT.